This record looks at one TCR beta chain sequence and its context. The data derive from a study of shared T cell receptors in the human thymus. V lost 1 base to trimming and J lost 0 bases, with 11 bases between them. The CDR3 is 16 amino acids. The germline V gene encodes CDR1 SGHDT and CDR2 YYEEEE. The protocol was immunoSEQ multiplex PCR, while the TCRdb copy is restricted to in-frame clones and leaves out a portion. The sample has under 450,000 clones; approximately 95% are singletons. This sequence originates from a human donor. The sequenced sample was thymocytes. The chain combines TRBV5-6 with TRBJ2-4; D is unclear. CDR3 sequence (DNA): TGTGCCAGCAGCTTGATGGGGTTAGAAGCCAAAAACATTCAGTACTTC. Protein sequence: CASSLMGLEAKNIQYF.